Listed here are 16 T cell receptor beta chains from one sample, sequenced in a study of T cell changes during pregnancy in multiple sclerosis. Sequencing was performed with immunoSEQ multiplex PCR; in TCRdb, only in-frame clones are kept and a portion is missing. The table has about 54,000 clones, about 90% seen once. The specimen was CD4+ T cells from peripheral blood mononuclear cells, collected in the first trimester of pregnancy. The receptors here all came from a female donor with multiple sclerosis, enrolled in a pregnancy study.

This clone was seen a single time. This sequence joins TRBV7-3 and TRBJ2-1, with 8 bases identical to TRBD2. The CDR3 extends over 16 amino acids. After removal of 0 bases from V and 0 bases from J, the junction contained 1 base not matched to a gene. Germline V CDR1 and CDR2: SGHTA, FQGTGA. CDR3 DNA sequence: TGTGCCAGCAGCTTAACTAGCGGGAACTCCTACAATGAGCAGTTCTTC. Translating gives CASSLTSGNSYNEQFF.

As to this clone: Other DNA variants within this sample encode the same CDR3. The chain employs TRBV5-1 and TRBJ2-1, with D maybe TRBD2 (6 bases). V dropped 0 bases and J dropped 0 bases, with 7 bases sitting between them. The CDR3 is made up of 15 amino acids. Germline V gives CDR1 SGHRS, CDR2 YFSETQ. The CDR3 here is CASSLEGGSYNEQFF. The CDR3 nucleotides are TGCGCCAGCAGCTTGGAGGGAGGCTCCTACAATGAGCAGTTCTTC. Complete variable domain (other parts from reference TRBV5-1 and TRBJ2-1): KAGVTQTPRYLIKTRGQQVTLSCSPISGHRSVSWYQQTPGQGLQFLFEYFSETQRNKGNFPGRFSGRQFSNSRSEMNVSTLELGDSALYLCASSLEGGSYNEQFFGPGTRLTVL.

This clone occurred once. This chain connects TRBV5-1 to TRBJ2-3, with a possible D match to TRBD1 (6 bases). The V gene lost 5 bases and the J gene lost 0 bases, with 7 bases spanning the gap. The CDR3 has 13 residues. Germline V gives CDR1 SGHRS, CDR2 YFSETQ. The CDR3 reads CASRQGSTDTQYF. The DNA of the CDR3 is TGCGCCAGCAGACAGGGTAGCACAGATACGCAGTATTTT.

This chain joins TRBV2 and TRBJ1-2; D remains unclear. Per the germline V gene, CDR1 is SNHLY and CDR2 is FYNNEI. Between the trimmed V and J ends, which lost 2 bases and 6 bases, there was a span of 4 bases. The CDR3 is 11 residues long. The CDR3 sequence: CASSETDGYTF. The CDR3 DNA reads as TGTGCCAGCAGTGAAACAGATGGCTACACCTTC.

This clone came up once. The chain joins TRBV9 to TRBJ1-1, with no clear D. The germline gives CDR1 SGDLS, CDR2 YYNGEE. Trimming left V 0 bases short and J 7 bases short, with 10 bases between. This CDR3 spans 13 amino acids. The chain's CDR3 is CASSVGPGDEAFF. CDR3 bases: TGTGCCAGCAGCGTAGGACCGGGAGATGAAGCTTTCTTT.

The chain carries TRBV19 and TRBJ2-3; 8 bases fit TRBD2. This CDR3 contains 16 residues. Germline values: CDR1 LNHDA, CDR2 SQIVND (reference sequence). V shed 4 bases, J shed 2 bases, and the junction held 8 bases outside the gene matches. In nucleotides, the CDR3 is TGTGCCAGTAGTACCCTTAGCGGGGACTTCACAGATACGCAGTATTTT. It yields the protein CASSTLSGDFTDTQYF.

The chain uses TRBV28 and TRBJ1-2, with 8 bases fitting TRBD1. Germline-derived CDR1 and CDR2 are MDHEN and SYDVKM. CDR3 size: 14 residues. V lost 6 bases, J lost 2 bases, and 5 bases stayed unmatched. CDR3 nucleotides: TGTGCCAGCAGGTCGACAGGGGCAAACTATGGCTACACCTTC. This sequence encodes CASRSTGANYGYTF.

The CDR3 nucleotides read TGTGCCAGCAGCTTAGTGGCCGGGAGGTACGAGCAGTACTTC. Protein product: CASSLVAGRYEQYF. The chain couples TRBV7-9 to TRBJ2-7, with 7 bases matching TRBD2. The CDR3 loop spans 14 amino acids. From germline, CDR1 is SEHNR and CDR2 FQNEAQ (reference sequence). Unmatched junction bases numbered 4, after V lost 1 base and J lost 4 bases.

The V and J genes are TRBV30 and TRBJ2-5, with a weak D call TRBD2 (5 bases). Trimming shortened V by 4 bases and J by 1 base, and 16 bases separated the two germline ends. The germline CDR1 and CDR2 sequences are GTSNPN and SVGIG (reference sequence). CDR3 size: 15 residues. CDR3 residues: CAWTLHKTSQETQYF. For the CDR3, the DNA is TGTGCCTGGACCCTACATAAAACTAGCCAAGAGACCCAGTACTTC.

The gene calls are TRBV6-5 and TRBJ1-4, with 9 positions matching TRBD1. Germline CDR1 reads MNHEY; CDR2 reads SVGAGI. With V trimmed by 2 bases and J by 2 bases, 0 bases remained unmatched. This CDR3 region has 15 residues. The CDR3, as DNA: TGTGCCAGCAGTTACGGACAGGGGACTAATGAAAAACTGTTTTTT. This gives the protein CASSYGQGTNEKLFF.

V is TRBV29-1 and J is TRBJ2-5, with D hard to call. Germline CDR1 is SQVTM and CDR2 is ANQGSEA. This CDR3 spans 12 amino acids. V lost 4 bases and J 1 base, leaving 7 bases between the germline ends. CDR3 coding DNA: TGCAGCGTTGGGCAGGCCCAAGAGACCCAGTACTTC. Translated: CSVGQAQETQYF.

The chain links TRBV5-4 to TRBJ2-3; perhaps TRBD2 as D (6 bases). Germline-derived CDR1 and CDR2 are SGHNT and YYREEE (reference sequence). The CDR3 sequence is 16 residues long. V gave up 4 bases and J gave up 2 bases, with 17 bases separating them. The CDR3 loop is CASSQSGTPLTDTQYF. In DNA form, the CDR3 reads TGTGCCAGCAGCCAATCCGGGACTCCCCTCACAGATACGCAGTATTTT.

The chain couples TRBV28 to TRBJ2-7, with 7 bases aligning to TRBD2. V gave up 6 bases and J gave up 3 bases; unmatched junction bases: 8. Per germline, CDR1 MDHEN and CDR2 SYDVKM. This CDR3 contains 14 residues. As DNA, the CDR3 is TGTGCCAGCAGAAGAACCGGGACTATCTACGAGCAGTACTTC. Protein product: CASRRTGTIYEQYF.

The V and J genes are TRBV11-1 and TRBJ2-3; D is uncertain. The CDR3 length is 17 residues. V lost 5 bases and J lost 0, with 18 bases in between. In germline, CDR1 is SGHAT, CDR2 FQDESV (reference sequence). DNA of the CDR3: TGTGCCAGCAGCCCCTGGGTGTCGTCAGGCAGCACAGATACGCAGTATTTT. It is translated as CASSPWVSSGSTDTQYF.

CDR3 sequence (DNA): TGTGCCAGCAGTTACATTGGGGGGAGCAGCACAGATACGCAGTATTTT. This encodes CASSYIGGSSTDTQYF. The V call is TRBV6-5, the J call TRBJ2-3, with a weak D call TRBD2 (6 bases). The CDR3 has 16 residues. In germline, CDR1 is MNHEY, CDR2 SVGAGI. Trimming removed 2 bases at V and 0 bases at J, with 12 bases between.

The chain uses TRBV29-1 and TRBJ2-3, with D uncertain. This CDR3 has 12 amino acids. Looked up from germline, CDR1 is SQVTM and CDR2 is ANQGSEA. Trimming shortened V by 4 bases and J by 1 base, and 6 bases separated the two germline ends. The CDR3 coding sequence is TGCAGCGTTGGTCGCGGCACAGATACGCAGTATTTT. Protein: CSVGRGTDTQYF.